Listed below are T cell receptor beta chains from one sample, sequenced in a study of vaccination and CD4 T cells after COVID-19. No cognate antigen is known for these TCRs. TCRdb processed the PCR reads anew with MiXCR; each CDR3 protein has one entry. The data contain approximately 9,300 distinct CDR3 sequences, about 60% of them singletons. The sample comprised CD4+ T cells from blood, cultured in vitro. The receptors shown here come from a human donor who had recovered from COVID-19. The CDR3 runs from the conserved cysteine through the conserved F or W. D genes are given only for firm matches. Clone size is not always given. Where it is, it says once, few, many or a class for expanded clones.

TRBD1,.,TRBJ1-5,TRBV10-3,TGTGCCATCAGTGGGGACAGCGATCAGCCCCAGCATTTT,CAISGDSDQPQHF
TRBD2,.,TRBJ2-7,TRBV9,TGTGCCAGCAGCGTGGGACTAGCGGCTTACGAGCAGTACTTC,CASSVGLAAYEQYF
TRBD1,.,TRBJ2-2,TRBV2,TGTGCCAGCAGCCAGGGGACAGGTGGGAACACCGGGGAGCTGTTTTTT,CASSQGTGGNTGELFF
TRBD1,once,TRBJ1-2,TRBV6-5,TGTGCCAGCAGTTACTCGAGGACAGGGAACTATGGCTACACCTTC,CASSYSRTGNYGYTF
TRBD2,.,TRBJ2-7,TRBV7-2,TGTGCCAGCAGCCAGCGGGGGCGGGAGGGCCGATCCGAGCAGTACTTC,CASSQRGREGRSEQYF
.,.,TRBJ2-3,TRBV7-3,TGTGCCAGCAGCTTATCAGGGTTCGACACAGATACGCAGTATTTT,CASSLSGFDTDTQYF
TRBD2,.,TRBJ2-7,TRBV4-2,TGTGCCAGCAGCCAAGGGCTAGCGGACCCGTACGAGCAGTACTTC,CASSQGLADPYEQYF
TRBD2,few,TRBJ2-5,TRBV20-1,TGCAGTGCCCCTCCCTCCCTAGCGGGGGGTACAGAGACCCAGTACTTC,CSAPPSLAGGTETQYF
.,.,TRBJ1-4,TRBV6-1,TGTGCCAGCAGGCATCTCCTTGGGGGTTCTAATGAAAAACTGTTTTTT,CASRHLLGGSNEKLFF
.,.,TRBJ1-1,TRBV6-2/TRBV6-3,TGTGCCAGCAGTTACTTCCGAGGGTCACAGTACATGAACACTGAAGCTTTCTTT,CASSYFRGSQYMNTEAFF
TRBD2,.,TRBJ2-5,TRBV7-2,TGTGCCAGCAGCTTAGTAGGACTAGCGGGAAGTGAGACCCAGTACTTC,CASSLVGLAGSETQYF
.,.,TRBJ2-5,TRBV7-2,TGTGCCAGCAGCATAACTAGTTCCCAAGAGACCCAGTACTTC,CASSITSSQETQYF
.,.,TRBJ2-5,TRBV6-1,TGTGCCAGCGGCGACCGGGGGGAGACCCAGTACTTC,CASGDRGETQYF
.,once,TRBJ2-3,TRBV7-3,TGTGCCAGCAGCTCCGGACTCCGGGATACGCAGTATTTT,CASSSGLRDTQYF
TRBD2,once,TRBJ2-3,TRBV7-2,TGTGCCAGCAGCTTAATCGGACTAGCGGGGGCGACAGATACGCAGTATTTT,CASSLIGLAGATDTQYF
.,.,TRBJ1-2,TRBV27,TGTGCCAGCAGGATGTCAGGGGTCGGTGGCTACAGCTTC,CASRMSGVGGYSF
.,.,TRBJ1-5,TRBV6-5,TGTGCCAGCAGTTACTCGGTAGACTATCAGCCCCAGCATTTT,CASSYSVDYQPQHF
TRBD2,.,TRBJ2-1,TRBV20-1,TGCAGCGGATCTAGCGGGGGTACTAACAATGAGCAGTTCTTC,CSGSSGGTNNEQFF
.,.,TRBJ1-1,TRBV20-1,TGCAGTGCTAGAGATTACAGGGATTTGCTCTCCATGAACACTGAAGCTTTCTTT,CSARDYRDLLSMNTEAFF
.,.,TRBJ2-2,TRBV7-3,TGTGCCAGCAGCCGATACGGGGCCACGAACACCGGGGAGCTGTTTTTT,CASSRYGATNTGELFF
.,few,TRBJ1-2,TRBV11-2,TGTGCCAGCAGCTTAGGAGCTAACTATGGCTACACCTTC,CASSLGANYGYTF
.,.,TRBJ2-7,TRBV27,TGTGCCAGCAGTCGACTGGACTCCTACGAGCAGTACTTC,CASSRLDSYEQYF
.,.,TRBJ1-5,TRBV20-1,TGCAGTGCTAGAGGAGGGGATTTCCAGCCCCAGCATTTT,CSARGGDFQPQHF
TRBD1,.,TRBJ1-6,TRBV20-1,TGCAGTGCTAGACAGACAGGGGGGGATTCACCCCTCCACTTT,CSARQTGGDSPLHF
.,.,TRBJ2-3,TRBV5-6,TGTGCCAGCAGCCCCACATTACCCACAGATACGCAGTATTTT,CASSPTLPTDTQYF
.,few,TRBJ1-6,TRBV6-1,TGTGCCAGCAGTGGACACTTTTATAATTCACCCCTCCACTTT,CASSGHFYNSPLHF
.,.,TRBJ1-2,TRBV21-1,TGTGCCAGCAGCAAAGCGGAGAGGCAAGCTAACTATGGCTACACCTTC,CASSKAERQANYGYTF
TRBD2,.,TRBJ2-1,TRBV20-1,TGCAGTGCTAGGAAGGCTAGCGGGGGGGATGAGCAGTTCTTC,CSARKASGGDEQFF
TRBD2,.,TRBJ2-5,TRBV12-3/TRBV12-4,TGTGCCAGCAGTCTAGGGACTAGCGGCCAAGAGACCCAGTACTTC,CASSLGTSGQETQYF
.,few,TRBJ2-1,TRBV7-3,TGTGCCAGCAGCACCGCTCCGGGGTCCTACAATGAGCAGTTCTTC,CASSTAPGSYNEQFF
.,few,TRBJ1-5,TRBV20-1,TGCAGTGCTAGAGCCCCCCACCTAGGGGATCAGCCCCAGCATTTT,CSARAPHLGDQPQHF
.,once,TRBJ2-3,TRBV7-9,TGTGCCAGCAGCTTAGTCAGGCCCGACACAGATACGCAGTATTTT,CASSLVRPDTDTQYF
.,.,TRBJ1-5,TRBV20-1,TGCAGTGCTAGACAGGCCACCAATCAGCCCCAGCATTTT,CSARQATNQPQHF
.,.,TRBJ1-2,TRBV20-1,TGCAGTGCTAGAGATAGGACAGACTACTATGACTACACCTTC,CSARDRTDYYDYTF
TRBD1,.,TRBJ2-6,TRBV7-9,TGTGCCAGCAGCTTAGCGGCAGGGACAGGGCCTGGGGCCAACGTCCTGACTTTC,CASSLAAGTGPGANVLTF
TRBD1,.,TRBJ1-2,TRBV20-1,TGCAGTGCTAGCGGACAGGGGATGGTAACTAACTATGGCTACACCTTC,CSASGQGMVTNYGYTF
TRBD2,.,TRBJ2-5,TRBV5-1,TGCGCCAGCAGCTTGATGGTCGGACCGCGGGGGGAAGAGACCCAGTACTTC,CASSLMVGPRGEETQYF
.,few,TRBJ1-5,TRBV27,TGTGCCAGCAGCTTCGAGGGTCAGCCCCAGCATTTT,CASSFEGQPQHF
.,.,TRBJ1-2,TRBV10-3,TGTGCCATCAGTGAGGTCGGCAGAAACTATGGCTACACCTTC,CAISEVGRNYGYTF
TRBD1,few,TRBJ2-2,TRBV24-1,TGTGCCACCAGTGTAGGGACAGGGAGGAACACCGGGGAGCTGTTTTTT,CATSVGTGRNTGELFF
.,.,TRBJ2-1,TRBV7-8,TGTGCCAGCACCAACAGAGGGCACAATGAGCAGTTCTTC,CASTNRGHNEQFF
TRBD1,.,TRBJ2-3,TRBV20-1,TGCAGTGCCCAGGGGTGGGGACAGGGGCCATCTAGCACAGATACGCAGTATTTT,CSAQGWGQGPSSTDTQYF
.,.,TRBJ1-5,TRBV24-1,TGTGCCACCAGTGGACAGAATAATCAGCCCCAGCATTTT,CATSGQNNQPQHF
.,.,TRBJ1-2,TRBV5-5,TGTGCCAGCAGCATCGCACCGGTGTCTAACTATGGCTACACCTTC,CASSIAPVSNYGYTF
TRBD1,.,TRBJ1-2,TRBV2,TGTGCCAGCACCGGGACAGGGGGCGGCTATGGCTACACCTTC,CASTGTGGGYGYTF
TRBD1,.,TRBJ1-1,TRBV20-1,TGCAGTGCTAGGGAGGGGGCAATGAACACTGAAGCTTTCTTT,CSAREGAMNTEAFF
.,.,TRBJ2-7,TRBV11-2,TGTGCCAGCAGCTTAGGGCGGGGACAGTCCTACGAGCAGTACTTC,CASSLGRGQSYEQYF
TRBD1,.,TRBJ1-1,TRBV5-1,TGCGCCAGCAGCACACAGGGGGCCAGCACTGAAGCTTTCTTT,CASSTQGASTEAFF
.,few,TRBJ1-2,TRBV20-1,TGCAGTGCTAGAGATGGGTTCTTGGGATCTCTTTATGGCTACACCTTC,CSARDGFLGSLYGYTF
.,.,TRBJ1-4,TRBV15,TGTGCCACCAGCAGAGCCGGGGGCGGCTTTGAAAAACTGTTTTTT,CATSRAGGGFEKLFF
TRBD2,.,TRBJ2-5,TRBV7-2,TGTGCCAGCAGCGGGGTTTGGCGGGGGGGCCGGGAGACCCAGTACTTC,CASSGVWRGGRETQYF
.,.,TRBJ2-1,TRBV7-2,TGTGCCAGCGCCGAATCCGGGAACCCCTACAATGAGCAGTTCTTC,CASAESGNPYNEQFF
TRBD2,.,TRBJ2-3,TRBV20-1,TGCAGTGCCTTAGCGGGAGATCACGCTACGCAGTATTTT,CSALAGDHATQYF
.,few,TRBJ1-5,TRBV6-4,TGTGCCAGCAGTGAACAGGGCGGGGGCAATCAGCCCCAGCATTTT,CASSEQGGGNQPQHF